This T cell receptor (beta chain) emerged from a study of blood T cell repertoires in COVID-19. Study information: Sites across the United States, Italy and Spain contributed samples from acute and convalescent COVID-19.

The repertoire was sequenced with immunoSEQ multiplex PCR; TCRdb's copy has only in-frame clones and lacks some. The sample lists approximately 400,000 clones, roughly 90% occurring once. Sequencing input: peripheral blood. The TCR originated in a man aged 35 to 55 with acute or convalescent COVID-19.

This CDR3 is CASSVETSGSPTDTQYF. The CDR3 DNA reads as TGTGCCAGCAGCGTAGAAACTAGCGGGAGCCCAACAGATACGCAGTATTTT. The rearrangement uses TRBV9 and TRBJ2-3, with 11 bases fitting TRBD2. The CDR3 contains 17 residues. CDR1 SGDLS and CDR2 YYNGEE come from the germline V gene. Germline trimming cut 0 bases from V and 3 bases from J; bases unmatched to any gene: 6. Full variable domain (remainder filled in from reference TRBV9 and TRBJ2-3): DSGVTQTPKHLITATGQRVTLRCSPRSGDLSVYWYQQSLDQGLQFLIQYYNGEERAKGNILERFSAQQFPDLHSELNLSSLELGDSALYFCASSVETSGSPTDTQYFGPGTRLTVL.